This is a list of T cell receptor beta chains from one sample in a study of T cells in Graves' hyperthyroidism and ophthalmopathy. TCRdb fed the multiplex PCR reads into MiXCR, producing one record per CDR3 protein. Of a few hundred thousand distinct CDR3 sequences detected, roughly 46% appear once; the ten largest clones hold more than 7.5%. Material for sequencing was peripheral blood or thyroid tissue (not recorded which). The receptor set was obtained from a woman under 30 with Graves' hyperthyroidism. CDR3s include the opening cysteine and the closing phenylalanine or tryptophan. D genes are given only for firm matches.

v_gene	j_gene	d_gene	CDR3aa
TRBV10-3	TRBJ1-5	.	CTFRGRSNQPQHF
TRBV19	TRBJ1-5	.	CASSMAGIGSNQPQHF
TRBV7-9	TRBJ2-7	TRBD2	CASESSAGLAGGEQYF
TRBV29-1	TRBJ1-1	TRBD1	CSVTPTGANTEAFF
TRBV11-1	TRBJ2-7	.	CASSPDLPRIYEQYF
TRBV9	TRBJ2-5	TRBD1	CASSVRQGTFQETQYF
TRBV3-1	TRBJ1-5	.	CASSPQVSNQPQHF
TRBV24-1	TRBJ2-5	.	CATSDDSPTGETQYF
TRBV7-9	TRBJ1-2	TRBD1	CASSQMTGWGYTF
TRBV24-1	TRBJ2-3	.	CATSEVGVADTQYF
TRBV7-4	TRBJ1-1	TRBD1	CASSLAGGRNTEAFF
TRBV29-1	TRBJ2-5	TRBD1	CSSRDREVVETQYF
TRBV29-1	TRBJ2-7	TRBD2	CSVARLAGFYEQYF
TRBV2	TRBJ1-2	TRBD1	CASIPDRGLYTF
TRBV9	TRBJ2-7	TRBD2	CASSVEAGLSEGEQYF
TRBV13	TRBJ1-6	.	CASSLEGQINSPLHF
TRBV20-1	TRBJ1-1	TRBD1	CSAGQGATEAFF
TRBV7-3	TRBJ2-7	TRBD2	CASSHGLAGGTYEQYF
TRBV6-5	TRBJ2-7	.	CASTRDGMDYEQYF
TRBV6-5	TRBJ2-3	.	CASRPLGPTDTQYF
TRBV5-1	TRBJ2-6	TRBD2	CASSLAGTSGMTF
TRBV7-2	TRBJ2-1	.	CASSRPYNEQFF
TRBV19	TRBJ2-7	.	CASSIGRSSYEQYF
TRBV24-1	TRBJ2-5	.	CATSETWTGRGQETQYF
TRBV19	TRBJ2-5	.	CASSGPQGETQYF
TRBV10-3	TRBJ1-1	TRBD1	CATGQGDYGTEAFF
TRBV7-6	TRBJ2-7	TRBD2	CASSSGRTSYEQYF
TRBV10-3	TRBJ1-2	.	CAISEEANYGYTF
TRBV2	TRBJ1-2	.	CASSEAPGEYGYTF
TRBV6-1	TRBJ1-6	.	CASSGPGSSYNSPLHF
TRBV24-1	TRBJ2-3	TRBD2	CATSAKGTSASTDTQYF
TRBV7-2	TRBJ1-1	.	CASSLDEGSEAFF
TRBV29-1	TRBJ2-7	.	CSVEKLPYEQYF
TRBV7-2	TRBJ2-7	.	CASSADYTRYEQYF
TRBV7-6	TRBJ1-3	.	CASSPSGTWCYTIYF
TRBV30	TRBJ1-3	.	CAWERDMGNTIYF
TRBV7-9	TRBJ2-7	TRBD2	CASVPLADTYEQYF
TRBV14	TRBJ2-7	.	CASSPEWSSYEQYF
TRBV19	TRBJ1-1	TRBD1	CASSMDRGGLNTEAFF
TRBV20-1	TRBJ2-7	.	CSGGSSYEQYF
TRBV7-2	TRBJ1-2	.	CASSLAMGGWPDGYTF
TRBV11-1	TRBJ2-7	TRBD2	CASSLGGGSSNEQYF
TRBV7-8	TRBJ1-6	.	CASSARGQNNSPLHF
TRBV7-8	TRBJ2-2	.	CAISLGAGELFF
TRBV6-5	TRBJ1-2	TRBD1	CASSRTGTGLGYTF
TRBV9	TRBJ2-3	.	CATVAWEPTDTQYF
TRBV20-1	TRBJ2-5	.	CSASSEEETQYF
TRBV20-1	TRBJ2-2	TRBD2	CSAPGPAGGLGGELFF
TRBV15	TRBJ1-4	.	CATSRVSPGGWDEKLFF
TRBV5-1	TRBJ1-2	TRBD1	CASSTNFRDREYYGYTF
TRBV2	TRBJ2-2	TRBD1	CASSALGQAALGTGELFF
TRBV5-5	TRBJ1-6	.	CASSQDTGAARLNSPLHF
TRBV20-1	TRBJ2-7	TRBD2	CSAGLAGESATYEQYF
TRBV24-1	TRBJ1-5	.	CATERGGGNQPQHF
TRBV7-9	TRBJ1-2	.	CASRGDGNYGYTF